This T cell receptor (beta chain) was sequenced during a study of metastatic and nonmetastatic thyroid tumors (TCRdb year 2020). Regarding the complete study: The researchers compared repertoires between peripheral blood samples and tumor or nodule tissue samples from patients with malignant or benign thyroid disease. Broader findings and caveats from the paper: In both blood and tumor samples, TCR beta diversity was reported to be significantly higher in malignant tumors than in benign nodules.

None of the patients had been given any treatment before thyroid surgery. Using T-cell receptor beta sequencing, the researchers looked back retrospectively at clinical samples from patients, gathered between about 2012 and 2018. In the germline V gene, CDR1 corresponds to SGDLS and CDR2 to YYNGEE. The CDR3 goes from the cysteine to the phenylalanine over 15 residues. Only the CDR3 part of the read is kept: 45 bases, read in frame from the first base. V is cut back by 6 bases and J by 4 bases, with 10 bases in the junction unmatched. The library was made by PCR. Sequenced using an Illumina HiSeq 4000. High-throughput sequencing was used to profile the TCR beta-chain CDR3 region of each patient. Under the source paper's analysis protocol: CDR3 differences across clinicopathological groups were used to build a classifier for discriminating distant-metastatic papillary thyroid cancer patients. The Shannon index was used to assess repertoire diversity, and the Morisita-Horn index was used to assess tumor-blood repertoire similarity. TCRdb redid the processing of the public reads, applying fastp at Q25 and MiXCR, and retained in-frame beta chains. The V and J calls and clone size come from TCRdb's table, not from the authors' own analysis. Recorded for this sample are about 15,000 clones; under 30% of them occurred a single time. The ten largest clones capture approximately 11% of the sample.

This clone was observed many times. Its specific antigen is unknown. Within one base of it there is no much larger clone, and no base qualities were kept. The sequenced sample consisted of blood. The rearranged segments are TRBV9 and TRBJ2-1, with TRBD2 identical over 7 junction bases. The receptor was derived from a male donor with papillary thyroid cancer or a benign thyroid nodule (not recorded which). Some clones in this sample may be carry-over from other donors' samples. The CDR3 is CASTPERGGYNEQFF. In nucleotides, the sequence is TGTGCCAGCACCCCCGAACGGGGAGGGTACAATGAGCAGTTCTTC.